Shown below are 27 T cell receptor beta chains from a single sample sequenced in a study of blood T cell repertoires in COVID-19. The protocol was immunoSEQ multiplex PCR, while the TCRdb copy is restricted to in-frame clones and leaves out a portion. The data show about 220,000 clones, about four fifths seen once. The specimen sequenced was peripheral blood. All receptors derive from a woman aged 60-75 years with acute or convalescent COVID-19.

This chain joins TRBV6-2 or TRBV6-3 and TRBJ1-2, with D perhaps matching TRBD1 (5 bases). Per the germline V gene, CDR1 is MNHEY and CDR2 is SVGEGT. There are 15 residues in the CDR3. Deletions cut 0 bases from V and 2 bases from J, with 10 bases between. The CDR3 DNA sequence: TGTGCCAGCAGTTACTCGGACAATCTAAACTATGGCTACACCTTC. Translated, it gives CASSYSDNLNYGYTF.

This clone was seen once. The chain employs TRBV14 and TRBJ2-7, with 11 bases identical to TRBD2. The CDR3 has 15 amino acids. Germline loops: CDR1 SGHDN, CDR2 FVKESK. V was pared by 5 bases and J by 2 bases, with 5 bases of the junction left unmatched. In DNA, the CDR3 is TGTGCCAGCAGCTCGATTAGCGGGGGGGCCTACGAGCAGTACTTC. Translation: CASSSISGGAYEQYF.

The chain uses TRBV4-1 and TRBJ2-6; a weak D match, TRBD1 (6 bases). Germline-derived CDR1 and CDR2 are MGHRA and YSYEKL. The CDR3 loop spans 17 amino acids. The V and J ends lost 1 base and 2 bases respectively, with 12 bases between them. As DNA, the CDR3 is TGCGCCAGCAGCCAAGGAGGGGGAGCCCCTGGGGCCAACGTCCTGACTTTC. It translates to CASSQGGGAPGANVLTF.

V is TRBV7-9 and J is TRBJ1-4, with D perhaps matching TRBD1 (6 bases). CDR3 length equals 15 residues. CDR1 and CDR2 (germline): SEHNR, FQNEAQ (reference sequence). Deletions cut 4 bases from V and 6 bases from J, with 15 bases between. The CDR3 nucleotides are TGTGCCAGCAGCTCGACTAACAGGGTCGATGAAAAACTGTTTTTT. Translating gives CASSSTNRVDEKLFF.

DNA for the CDR3: TGCAGCGCTACTCAGGGGCAACACACTGAAGCTTTCTTT. Its translation is CSATQGQHTEAFF. This chain uses TRBV29-1 with TRBJ1-1; D might be TRBD1 (6 bases). V lost 7 bases, J lost 3 bases, and 15 bases lay in between. The CDR3 extends over 13 amino acids. Germline V gene sequence: CDR1 SQVTM, CDR2 ANQGSEA.

The chain recombines TRBV19 with TRBJ1-1; D might be TRBD1 (5 bases). The CDR3 consists of 15 residues. Trimming stripped 7 bases from V and 1 base from J, with 16 bases between. Germline V CDR1 and CDR2: LNHDA, SQIVND (reference sequence). CDR3 region: CASKWPGGANTEAFF. As DNA, the CDR3 is TGTGCCAGTAAATGGCCGGGAGGGGCGAACACTGAAGCTTTCTTT.

J is TRBJ1-2 and V is TRBV3-1 (or the pseudogene TRBV3-2); D unresolved. V dropped 1 base and J dropped 0 bases, with 15 bases sitting between them. The CDR3 length is 17 residues. Germline CDR1 LGHDT, CDR2 YNNKEL (reference sequence). This chain's CDR3 is CASSQGSTGFTNYGYTF. The DNA for the CDR3 is TGTGCCAGCAGCCAAGGCTCTACGGGTTTTACTAACTATGGCTACACCTTC.

The J gene is TRBJ1-5, the V gene TRBV19; D is unresolved. The CDR3 covers 16 residues. CDR1 is LNHDA, CDR2 SQIVND, per germline (reference sequence). The ends were cut back, 6 bases at V and 0 bases at J, with 15 bases in the middle. The CDR3 sequence: CASSETRRPSNQPQHF. In DNA form, the CDR3 reads TGTGCCAGTAGCGAGACTCGACGTCCTAGCAATCAGCCCCAGCATTTT.

V usage is TRBV12-3 or TRBV12-4 and J usage is TRBJ1-1; TRBD1 matches 7 bases. The junction had 5 bases not matched to a gene; V was cut back by 5 bases and J by 5 bases. This CDR3 is built from 13 residues. The CDR3 is CASSADRDTEAFF. CDR3 DNA sequence: TGTGCCAGCAGTGCAGACAGGGATACTGAAGCTTTCTTT.

The V call is TRBV19, the J call TRBJ1-5; 11 positions agree with TRBD1. This CDR3 is built from 18 residues. V lost 4 bases and J lost 2; bases outside the gene matches: 10. Germline V gene data show CDR1 as LNHDA and CDR2 as SQIVND (reference sequence). The CDR3 DNA sequence: TGTGCCAGTAGTACGGGGACAGGGGGTAAATACGGCAATCAGCCCCAGCATTTT. Residues: CASSTGTGGKYGNQPQHF.

The rearrangement links TRBV7-2 to TRBJ2-3; D unresolved. CDR3 size: 14 residues. The V end lost 5 bases, the J end lost 3 bases, and 12 bases lay between the germline ends. Germline-derived CDR1 and CDR2 are SGHTA and FQGNSA. CDR3 nucleotides: TGTGCCAGCAGCGTAGAAATCCAGACAGATACGCAGTATTTT. Translated: CASSVEIQTDTQYF.

The genes are TRBV5-1 and TRBJ2-7; 7 positions match TRBD1. Germline CDR1 reads SGHRS; CDR2 reads YFSETQ. The CDR3 spans 14 residues. V lost 0 bases to trimming and J lost 3 bases; unmatched junction nucleotides: 3. The chain's CDR3 is CASSLADRLYEQYF. The DNA for the CDR3 is TGCGCCAGCAGCTTGGCGGACAGGCTCTACGAGCAGTACTTC.

V usage is TRBV19 and J usage is TRBJ1-1, with D perhaps TRBD1 (5 bases). The V end was cut by 3 bases, the J end by 5 bases, with 10 bases between. Germline CDR1 LNHDA, CDR2 SQIVND (reference sequence). The CDR3 covers 13 residues. CDR3 sequence (DNA): TGTGCCAGTAGTATGCGGGGGACTACTGAAGCTTTCTTT. Translating gives CASSMRGTTEAFF.

The rearrangement uses TRBV7-2 and TRBJ2-3; 12 bases match TRBD2. The CDR3 has 16 amino acids. Trimming cost V 5 bases and J 2 bases; bases outside gene matches: 5. Germline assignment: CDR1 SGHTA and CDR2 FQGNSA. CDR3 protein: CASSTRTSGVTDTQYF. The CDR3 DNA reads as TGTGCCAGCAGCACGAGGACTAGCGGGGTCACAGATACGCAGTATTTT.

J is TRBJ2-2 and V is TRBV5-4, with D perhaps matching TRBD2 (7 bases). Germline V gene lookup returns CDR1 SGHNT and CDR2 YYREEE (reference sequence). The CDR3 runs to 15 residues. V lost 2 bases and J 7 bases, leaving 15 bases between the germline ends. The CDR3: CASSFSGGRGGELFF. CDR3 nucleotide sequence: TGTGCCAGCAGCTTCTCGGGGGGCCGTGGCGGGGAGCTGTTTTTT. Variable domain in full (rest from reference TRBV5-4 and TRBJ2-2): ETGVTQSPTHLIKTRGQQVTLRCSSQSGHNTVSWYQQALGQGPQFIFQYYREEENGRGNFPPRFSGLQFPNYSSELNVNALELDDSALYLCASSFSGGRGGELFFGEGSRLTVL.

The chain recombines TRBV7-6 with TRBJ2-5; D possibly corresponds to TRBD2 (5 bases). CDR1 is SGHVS and CDR2 is FNYEAQ in the germline V gene. This CDR3 spans 16 amino acids. V lost 1 base, J lost 1 base, and 13 bases lay in between. CDR3 in amino acids: CASSLVPRGGQETQYF. The CDR3 DNA reads TGTGCCAGCAGCTTAGTTCCGAGAGGAGGCCAAGAGACCCAGTACTTC.

The J gene is TRBJ2-7, the V gene TRBV9, with a weak D call TRBD2 (6 bases). Per the germline V gene, CDR1 is SGDLS and CDR2 is YYNGEE. The CDR3 runs 15 residues. V was clipped by 4 bases and J by 2 bases, with 16 bases between them. The CDR3 coding sequence is TGTGCCAGCAGCATTCGACCTAGCGCAGCCTACGAGCAGTACTTC. This gives the protein CASSIRPSAAYEQYF. Drawing the rest from reference TRBV9 and TRBJ2-7, the complete variable domain is DSGVTQTPKHLITATGQRVTLRCSPRSGDLSVYWYQQSLDQGLQFLIQYYNGEERAKGNILERFSAQQFPDLHSELNLSSLELGDSALYFCASSIRPSAAYEQYFGPGTRLTVT.

The V call is TRBV5-1, the J call TRBJ1-2; D possibly corresponds to TRBD1 (6 bases). The germline V and J ends were trimmed by 0 bases and 3 bases, with 12 bases remaining between them. The CDR3 runs 15 residues. The germline gives CDR1 SGHRS, CDR2 YFSETQ. The CDR3 protein is CASSLAQGFYYGYTF. The CDR3 nucleotides are TGCGCCAGCAGCTTGGCCCAGGGGTTTTACTATGGCTACACCTTC.

The sample holds one count of this clone. This chain joins TRBV5-4 and TRBJ1-1; D unclear. Deletions cut 0 bases from V and 1 base from J, with 7 bases between. The CDR3 contains 14 residues. CDR1 and CDR2 from the germline V gene are SGHNT and YYREEE (reference sequence). CDR3 DNA: TGTGCCAGCAGCTTGGGGGCAGGGAACACTGAAGCTTTCTTT. This gives the protein CASSLGAGNTEAFF.

The chain uses TRBV11-2 and TRBJ2-7, with 8 bases lining up with TRBD1. With V trimmed by 5 bases and J by 6 bases, 12 bases remained unmatched. CDR3 length: 15 residues. Germline CDR1 and CDR2: SGHAT and FQNNGV. CDR3 DNA: TGTGCCAGCAGCGTTACAGGGGGGCTTAGGTCCGAGCAGTACTTC. It is translated as CASSVTGGLRSEQYF.

For the CDR3, the DNA is TGTGCCAGCAGGAAGACAGGCATCTCCTACGAGCAGTACTTC. Residues: CASRKTGISYEQYF. This chain links TRBV2 with TRBJ2-7, with D tentatively TRBD1 (6 bases). V shed 6 bases and J shed 0 bases, with 12 bases lying between them. This CDR3 spans 14 amino acids. Per the germline V gene, CDR1 is SNHLY and CDR2 is FYNNEI.

This clone is a singleton in its sample. The chain uses TRBV6-6 and TRBJ1-4, with D maybe TRBD1 (6 bases). The V gene's germline CDR1 is MNHNY and CDR2 SVGAGI (reference sequence). The CDR3 contains 13 residues. Trimming pared 7 bases from V and 8 bases from J, leaving 14 bases between. The CDR3 DNA reads TGTGCCAGCAATATCAGGGGAGGGGAAAAACTGTTTTTT. Translated, it gives CASNIRGGEKLFF.

J is TRBJ2-7 and V is TRBV2; 8 bases are a match to TRBD2. The CDR3 length is 15 residues. V was pared by 4 bases and J by 2 bases, with 7 bases of the junction left unmatched. Looked up from germline, CDR1 is SNHLY and CDR2 is FYNNEI. CDR3 bases: TGTGCCAGCAGTGTTCATGCGGGGGGAACCTACGAGCAGTACTTC. Translated: CASSVHAGGTYEQYF.

CDR3 amino acids: CASSEDRGRSYEQYF. The CDR3 DNA reads as TGTGCCAGCAGCGAAGACAGGGGGCGAAGCTACGAGCAGTACTTC. This sequence joins TRBV27 and TRBJ2-7; 10 positions agree with TRBD1. The germline V gene encodes CDR1 MNHEY and CDR2 SMNVEV (reference sequence). V lost 6 bases and J lost 3; bases outside the gene matches: 8. The CDR3 spans 15 residues.

V gene TRBV7-3 combines with J gene TRBJ1-2; 8 nucleotides agree with TRBD1. Germline loops: CDR1 SGHTA, CDR2 FQGTGA. There are 14 residues in the CDR3. V dropped 5 bases and J dropped 8; count of bases not matched to a gene: 10. In nucleotides, the CDR3 is TGTGCCAGCAGCCCAACGGACAGGGACCGCGGCTACACCTTC. Its protein product is CASSPTDRDRGYTF. Full variable domain (rest looked up from reference TRBV7-3 and TRBJ1-2): GAGVSQTPSNKVTEKGKYVELRCDPISGHTALYWYRQSLGQGPEFLIYFQGTGAADDSGLPNDRFFAVRPEGSVSTLKIQRTERGDSAVYLCASSPTDRDRGYTFGSGTRLTVV.

V and J are TRBV2 and TRBJ1-2, with 8 positions matching TRBD1. There are 14 residues in the CDR3. Per the germline V gene, CDR1 is SNHLY and CDR2 is FYNNEI. J lost 4 bases, V lost 6 bases, and 7 bases had no gene match. CDR3 in amino acids: CASSPRQGAYGYTF. Here the CDR3 DNA reads TGTGCCAGCAGCCCCCGGCAGGGGGCCTATGGCTACACCTTC.

The rearrangement joins TRBV11-2 to TRBJ1-1, with a possible D match to TRBD1 (6 bases). Per the germline V gene, CDR1 is SGHAT and CDR2 is FQNNGV. V lost 0 bases and J 4 bases, leaving 15 bases between the germline ends. This CDR3 has 16 amino acids. CDR3 in DNA: TGTGCCAGCAGCTTAGATAGCGGGGGCAGAATCACTGAAGCTTTCTTT. Encoded protein: CASSLDSGGRITEAFF.